The clone carrying this T cell receptor beta chain was counted between two and nine times. No antigen is known for it. This record comes from a study of identical twins. Study-wide points: A partial confounding effect on zero-insertion analyses could come from invariant MAIT and iNKT cells.

TCRdb recomputed calls from the 5' RACE reads with MiXCR, one row per CDR3 protein. The sample has under 400,000 distinct CDR3 sequences; approximately 10% are singletons. Sequenced: naive T cells sorted from blood. The sequence was obtained from a woman aged 45-65 years in good health.

CDR3 sequence reads: CAVDLGTGGEAFF. In DNA form, the CDR3 reads TGTGCAGTCGACCTGGGGACAGGGGGCGAAGCTTTCTTT. The chain has TRBV19 and TRBJ1-1, with TRBD1 matching 12 bases. In germline, CDR1 is LNHDA, CDR2 SQIVND (reference sequence). This CDR3 is 13 amino acids long.